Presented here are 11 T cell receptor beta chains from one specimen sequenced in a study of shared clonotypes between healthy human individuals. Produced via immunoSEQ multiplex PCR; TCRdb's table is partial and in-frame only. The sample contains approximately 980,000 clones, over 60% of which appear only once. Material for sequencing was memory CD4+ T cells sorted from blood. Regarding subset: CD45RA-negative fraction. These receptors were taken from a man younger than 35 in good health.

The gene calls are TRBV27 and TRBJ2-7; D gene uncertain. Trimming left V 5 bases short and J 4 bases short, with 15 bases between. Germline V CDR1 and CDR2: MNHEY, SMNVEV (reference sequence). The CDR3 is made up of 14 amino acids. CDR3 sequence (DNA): TGTGCCAGCAGTCCGATCCTCCTGCCTTACGAGCAGTACTTC. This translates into CASSPILLPYEQYF.

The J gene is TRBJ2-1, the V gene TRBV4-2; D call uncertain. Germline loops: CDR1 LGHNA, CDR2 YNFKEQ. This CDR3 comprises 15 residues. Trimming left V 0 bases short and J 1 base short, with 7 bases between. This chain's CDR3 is CASSQDWGSYNEQFF. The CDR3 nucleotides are TGTGCCAGCAGCCAAGATTGGGGTTCCTACAATGAGCAGTTCTTC.

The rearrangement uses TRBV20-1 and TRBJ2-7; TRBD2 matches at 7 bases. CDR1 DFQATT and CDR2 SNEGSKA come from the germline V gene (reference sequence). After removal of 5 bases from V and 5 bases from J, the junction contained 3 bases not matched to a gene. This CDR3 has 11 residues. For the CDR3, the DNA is TGCAGTGCTCAACTAGCGAACGAGCAGTACTTC. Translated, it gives CSAQLANEQYF.

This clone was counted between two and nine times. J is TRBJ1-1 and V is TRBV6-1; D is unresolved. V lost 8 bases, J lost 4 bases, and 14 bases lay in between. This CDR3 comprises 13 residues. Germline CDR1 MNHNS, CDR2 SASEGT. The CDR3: CASQKEGITEAFF. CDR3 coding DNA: TGTGCCAGCCAGAAGGAGGGTATCACTGAAGCTTTCTTT.

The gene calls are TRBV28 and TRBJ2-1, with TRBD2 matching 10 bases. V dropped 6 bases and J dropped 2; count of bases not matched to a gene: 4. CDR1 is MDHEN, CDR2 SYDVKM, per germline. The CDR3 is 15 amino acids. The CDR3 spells CASSSLAGAYNEQFF. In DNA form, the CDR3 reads TGTGCCAGCAGCTCCCTAGCGGGGGCCTACAATGAGCAGTTCTTC.

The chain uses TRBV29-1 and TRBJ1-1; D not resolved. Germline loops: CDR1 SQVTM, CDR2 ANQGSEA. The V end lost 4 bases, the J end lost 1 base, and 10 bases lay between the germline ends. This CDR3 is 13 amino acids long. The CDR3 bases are TGCAGCGTTGTATCCGGAAGGAACACTGAAGCTTTCTTT. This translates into CSVVSGRNTEAFF.

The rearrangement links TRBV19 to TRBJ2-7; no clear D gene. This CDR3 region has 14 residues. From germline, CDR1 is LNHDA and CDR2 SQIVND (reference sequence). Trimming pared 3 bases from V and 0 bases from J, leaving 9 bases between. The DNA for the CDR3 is TGTGCCAGTAGTATCCGTGGCATCTCCTACGAGCAGTACTTC. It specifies CASSIRGISYEQYF. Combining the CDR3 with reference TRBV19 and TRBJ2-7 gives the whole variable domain DGGITQSPKYLFRKEGQNVTLSCEQNLNHDAMYWYRQDPGQGLRLIYYSQIVNDFQKGDIAEGYSVSREKKESFPLTVTSAQKNPTAFYLCASSIRGISYEQYFGPGTRLTVT.

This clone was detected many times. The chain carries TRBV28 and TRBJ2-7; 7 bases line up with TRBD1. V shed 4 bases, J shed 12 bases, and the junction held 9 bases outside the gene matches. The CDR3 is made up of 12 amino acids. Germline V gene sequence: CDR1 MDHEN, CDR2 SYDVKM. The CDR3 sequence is CASSSPMTGTYF. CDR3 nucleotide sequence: TGTGCCAGCAGTTCCCCGATGACAGGGACGTACTTC.

CDR3 region: CASSIQGDTGELFF. In nucleotides, the CDR3 is TGTGCCAGCAGTATCCAGGGGGACACCGGGGAGCTGTTTTTT. V and J are TRBV6-5 and TRBJ2-2; 7 bases match TRBD1. The CDR3 consists of 14 residues. Germline-derived CDR1 and CDR2 are MNHEY and SVGAGI. J lost 3 bases, V lost 5 bases, and 3 bases had no gene match.

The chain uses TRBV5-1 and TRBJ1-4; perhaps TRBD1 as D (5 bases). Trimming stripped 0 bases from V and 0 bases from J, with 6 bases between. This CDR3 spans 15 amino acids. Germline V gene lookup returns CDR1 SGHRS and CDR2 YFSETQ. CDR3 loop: CASSLETATNEKLFF. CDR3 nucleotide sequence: TGCGCCAGCAGCTTGGAGACAGCAACTAATGAAAAACTGTTTTTT.

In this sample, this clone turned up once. CDR3 bases: TGTGCCTGGAGTGGGGCGTCCCTAACTAATGAAAAACTGTTTTTT. Translated, it gives CAWSGASLTNEKLFF. The genes are TRBV30 and TRBJ1-4; D not certain. The length of the CDR3 is 15 residues. V lost 1 base to trimming and J lost 1 base, with 10 bases between them. Germline lookup yields CDR1 GTSNPN and CDR2 SVGIG (reference sequence). Variable domain in full (rest from reference TRBV30 and TRBJ1-4): SQTIHQWPATLVQPVGSPLSLECTVEGTSNPNLYWYRQAAGRGLQLLFYSVGIGQISSEVPQNLSASRPQDRQFILSSKKLLLSDSGFYLCAWSGASLTNEKLFFGSGTQLSVL.